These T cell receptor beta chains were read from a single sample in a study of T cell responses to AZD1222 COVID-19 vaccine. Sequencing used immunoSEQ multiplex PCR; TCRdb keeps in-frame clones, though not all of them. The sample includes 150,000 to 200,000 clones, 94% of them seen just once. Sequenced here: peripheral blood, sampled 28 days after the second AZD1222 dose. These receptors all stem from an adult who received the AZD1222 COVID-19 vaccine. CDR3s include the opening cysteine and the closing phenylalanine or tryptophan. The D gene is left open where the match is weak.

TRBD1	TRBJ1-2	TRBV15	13	CATSPDRASGYTF	TGTGCCACCAGCCCCGACAGGGCGAGTGGCTACACCTTC
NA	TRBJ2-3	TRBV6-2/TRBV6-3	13	CASSYGATDTQYF	TGTGCCAGCAGTTACGGAGCGACAGATACGCAGTATTTT
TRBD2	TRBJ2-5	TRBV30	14	CAWSRGGFQETQYF	TGTGCCTGGAGCCGCGGGGGGTTTCAAGAGACCCAGTACTTC
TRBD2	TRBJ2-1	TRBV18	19	CASSPPGLAGGSSYNEQFF	TGTGCCAGCTCACCACCGGGGCTAGCGGGGGGGAGCTCCTACAATGAGCAGTTCTTC
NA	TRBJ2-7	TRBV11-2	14	CASSLFLKGSEQYF	TGTGCCAGCAGCTTATTTCTCAAGGGCTCCGAGCAGTACTTC
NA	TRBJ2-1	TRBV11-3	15	CASSSRDSFYNEQFF	TGTGCCAGCAGCTCCCGTGACAGTTTCTACAATGAGCAGTTCTTC
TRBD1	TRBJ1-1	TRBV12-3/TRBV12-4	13	CASSVQGGTEAFF	TGTGCCAGCAGTGTACAGGGGGGCACTGAAGCTTTCTTT
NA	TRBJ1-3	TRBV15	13	CATSGHSGNTIYF	TGTGCCACCAGCGGACACTCTGGAAACACCATATATTTT
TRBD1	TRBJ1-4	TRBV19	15	CASSLNRGLGEKLFF	TGTGCCAGTAGTTTAAACAGGGGGCTCGGTGAAAAACTGTTTTTT
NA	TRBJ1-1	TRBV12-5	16	CASGLVRKPLNTEAFF	TGTGCTAGTGGTTTGGTACGTAAGCCTTTGAACACTGAAGCTTTCTTT